The 6 T cell receptor beta chains reported below all come from one sample, sequenced in a study of T cell responses to AZD1222 COVID-19 vaccine. Libraries were prepared by immunoSEQ multiplex PCR; TCRdb keeps only in-frame clonotypes and omits some of them. This sample has about 84,000 clones; 70% to 90% occur once, and the top ten carry 9% to 14%. The input for sequencing was peripheral blood, taken 28 days after the second AZD1222 dose. These receptors originate from an adult who received the AZD1222 COVID-19 vaccine.

This chain uses TRBV2 with TRBJ2-1, with D possibly matching TRBD1 (6 bases). The CDR3 runs 15 residues. Germline CDR1 is SNHLY and CDR2 is FYNNEI. Trimming left V 7 bases short and J 4 bases short, with 17 bases between. CDR3 sequence: CASTRTWGPYNEQFF. The CDR3 nucleotides are TGTGCCAGCACAAGAACTTGGGGGCCTTACAATGAGCAGTTCTTC. The variable domain in full, completed from reference TRBV2 and TRBJ2-1, reads EPEVTQTPSHQVTQMGQEVILRCVPISNHLYFYWYRQILGQKVEFLVSFYNNEISEKSEIFDDQFSVERPDGSNFTLKIRSTKLEDSAMYFCASTRTWGPYNEQFFGPGTRLTVL.

This chain uses TRBV4-3 with TRBJ1-1; tentative D call: TRBD1 (6 bases). Trimming removed 0 bases from V and 7 bases from J, with 12 bases in between. The germline gives CDR1 LGHNA, CDR2 YSLEER. The CDR3 spans 14 residues. CDR3 amino acids: CASSQDYQGLEAFF. Written as DNA, the CDR3 is TGCGCCAGCAGCCAAGATTACCAGGGGCTTGAAGCTTTCTTT.

The rearrangement uses TRBV4-2 and TRBJ2-3; TRBD2 agrees at 15 bases. J was trimmed by 4 bases and V by 3 bases; bases with no gene match: 2. Germline lookup yields CDR1 LGHNA and CDR2 YNFKEQ. This CDR3 has 16 residues. This CDR3 is CASSQRTSGGADTQYF. The CDR3 nucleotides read TGTGCCAGCAGCCAGCGGACTAGCGGGGGGGCAGATACGCAGTATTTT.

The rearrangement links TRBV5-1 to TRBJ1-6, with TRBD1 matching 9 bases. The trim removed 0 bases at V and 7 bases at J, leaving 2 bases unmatched. CDR3 length equals 15 residues. Germline V gene data show CDR1 as SGHRS and CDR2 as YFSETQ. DNA of the CDR3: TGCGCCAGCAGCTTGGGGGACAGGGAGAATTCACCCCTCCACTTT. Its translation: CASSLGDRENSPLHF.

The gene calls are TRBV27 and TRBJ2-1, with 9 bases lining up with TRBD2. CDR1 and CDR2 from the germline V gene are MNHEY and SMNVEV (reference sequence). V was pared by 1 base and J by 4 bases, with 5 bases of the junction left unmatched. The CDR3 contains 16 residues. The CDR3 loop is CASSLLAGEAYNEQFF. In nucleotides, the CDR3 is TGTGCCAGCAGTTTATTAGCGGGAGAAGCTTACAATGAGCAGTTCTTC.

Worth noting for this clone: Because it lacks the conserved phenylalanine or tryptophan at the end, this CDR3 is likely a read error. The DNA is omitted, as the CDR3 cannot be located on it reliably, and the CDR3 follows TCRdb's listing. The J gene is TRBJ1-1, the V gene TRBV14. Termini included, the CDR3 measures 11 amino acids. Per the germline V gene, CDR1 is SGHDN and CDR2 is FVKESK. CDR3 in amino acids: CASSQGWGQRP.